What follows are 22 T cell receptor beta chains derived from one specimen sequenced in a study of identical twins. TCRdb independently ran MiXCR on the 5' RACE reads; one entry per CDR3 protein. The table has 1.5 million to 2 million distinct CDR3 sequences, about 32% seen once. The specimen was cord blood. These receptors all come from a newborn girl in good health.

This rearrangement joins TRBV28 to TRBJ1-3; 9 positions match TRBD1. CDR3 length: 14 amino acids. CDR1 and CDR2 from the germline V gene are MDHEN and SYDVKM. Trimming removed 5 bases from V and 7 bases from J; junction bases left unmatched: 6. CDR3 loop: CASSPGTGLNTIYF. CDR3 nucleotide sequence: TGTGCCAGCAGTCCTGGGACAGGGTTGAACACCATATATTTT.

The J gene is TRBJ2-7, the V gene TRBV6-8; 15 bases match TRBD2. The CDR3 totals 16 residues. Germline V gene sequence: CDR1 MNHGY, CDR2 SAAAGT. The junction had 2 bases not matched to a gene; V was cut back by 1 base and J by 4 bases. CDR3 nucleotide sequence: TGTGCCAGCAGTTACTTAGGACTAGCGGGAGGGTACGAGCAGTACTTC. Encoded protein: CASSYLGLAGGYEQYF.

The chain combines TRBV6-1 with TRBJ1-2; D remains unclear. Germline CDR1 reads MNHNS; CDR2 reads SASEGT. Trimming took 1 base from V and 1 from J, leaving 10 bases between them. The CDR3 runs 15 residues. In DNA form, the CDR3 reads TGTGCCAGCAGTGAAGGTGGACTCCTTAACTATGGCTACACCTTC. This translates into CASSEGGLLNYGYTF.

A few counts support this clonotype. This chain links TRBV20-1 with TRBJ2-5; D is uncertain. Germline loops: CDR1 DFQATT, CDR2 SNEGSKA (reference sequence). Trimming cost V 6 bases and J 10 bases, with 18 bases left between them. This CDR3 is 12 amino acids long. In nucleotides, the CDR3 is TGCAGTGCCCAACTCGGCGGCTACGACCAGTACTTC. As protein: CSAQLGGYDQYF.

The rearrangement joins TRBV5-5 to TRBJ1-4; the match to TRBD1 covers 7 bases. Germline V gene sequence: CDR1 SGHKS, CDR2 YYEKEE (reference sequence). This CDR3 spans 17 amino acids. V trimming: 2 bases; J trimming: 2 bases; junction bases outside the gene matches: 9. CDR3 nucleotide sequence: TGTGCCAGCAGCTTAGGGTATCCAGGGGGGACTAATGAAAAACTGTTTTTT. Its protein product is CASSLGYPGGTNEKLFF.

Comments on this clonotype: Relative to the germline gene, one junction end is altered; a read error may explain this. The chain joins TRBV28 to TRBJ1-4; 7 positions agree with TRBD1. Germline CDR1 MDHEN, CDR2 SYDVKM. The CDR3 is made up of 15 amino acids. CDR3 in amino acids: CASGFSDRVTEKLFF. For the CDR3, the DNA is TGTGCCAGCGGTTTCTCCGACAGGGTCACCGAAAAACTGTTTTTT.

The J gene is TRBJ1-2, the V gene TRBV20-1; 9 nucleotides agree with TRBD1. The V and J ends lost 4 bases and 8 bases, in that order; junction bases with no gene match: 11. Germline loops: CDR1 DFQATT, CDR2 SNEGSKA (reference sequence). CDR3 size: 14 residues. The CDR3 DNA reads TGCAGTGCTATCTTAACAGGGGGCAGGTTGGGCTACACCTTC. It yields the protein CSAILTGGRLGYTF.

This clonotype was counted a few times. The chain carries TRBV20-1 and TRBJ2-7; D is perhaps TRBD1 or TRBD2 (5 bases each). Germline CDR1 is DFQATT and CDR2 is SNEGSKA (reference sequence). Between the trimmed V and J ends, which lost 1 base and 1 base, there was a span of 17 bases. The CDR3 totals 16 residues. The CDR3 coding sequence is TGCAGTGCTAGAGGGGGCGGGCGCGGGTTTTCCTACGAGCAGTACTTC. Its protein is CSARGGGRGFSYEQYF.

This clonotype was detected a few times. The genes are TRBV20-1 and TRBJ1-1; D ambiguous. This CDR3 has 16 residues. Germline V gene data show CDR1 as DFQATT and CDR2 as SNEGSKA (reference sequence). V lost 2 bases and J lost 6, with 22 bases in between. CDR3 residues: CSARRAEPDLRAEAFF. The CDR3, as DNA: TGCAGTGCTAGAAGGGCCGAACCCGACCTGCGTGCTGAAGCTTTCTTT.

This clonotype was seen a few times. The chain employs TRBV6-5 and TRBJ1-2, with 8 bases matching TRBD1. The CDR3 extends over 13 amino acids. Germline V gene sequence: CDR1 MNHEY, CDR2 SVGAGI. The V segment lost 6 bases and the J segment 8 bases; nucleotides outside the gene matches: 8. This chain's CDR3 is CASSPAGGWGYTF. CDR3 coding DNA: TGTGCCAGCAGCCCGGCAGGGGGCTGGGGCTACACCTTC.

This clonotype was seen ten or more times. The V gene is TRBV6-6, the J gene TRBJ2-7; D ambiguous. This CDR3 spans 17 amino acids. The V and J ends lost 2 bases and 2 bases respectively, with 19 bases between them. The germline V gene has CDR1 MNHNY and CDR2 SVGAGI (reference sequence). Here the CDR3 DNA reads TGTGCCAGCAGTTACGCCAGACCAGGACGGGCAACCTACGAGCAGTACTTC. Its translation: CASSYARPGRATYEQYF.

This clonotype was seen more than once but under ten times. The rearrangement joins TRBV7-9 to TRBJ2-3; 8 nucleotides align to TRBD2. Per the germline V gene, CDR1 is SEHNR and CDR2 is FQNEAQ (reference sequence). This CDR3 is built from 16 residues. V was pared by 5 bases and J by 3 bases, with 10 bases of the junction left unmatched. The CDR3 region is CASSPGAGLATDTQYF. The DNA for the CDR3 is TGTGCCAGCAGCCCTGGGGCCGGACTAGCTACAGATACGCAGTATTTT.

This clonotype was counted between two and nine times. The chain couples TRBV4-2 to TRBJ1-6, with D tentatively TRBD1 (5 bases). The CDR3 covers 16 residues. The ends were cut back, 0 bases at V and 8 bases at J, with 14 bases in the middle. Germline lookup yields CDR1 LGHNA and CDR2 YNFKEQ. The DNA of the CDR3 is TGTGCCAGCAGCCAAGATGGGGCGTACAGGTATTCACCCCTCCACTTT. Its protein is CASSQDGAYRYSPLHF.

V is TRBV7-4 and J is TRBJ2-3, with D unresolved. This CDR3 contains 17 residues. Trimming left V 6 bases short and J 5 bases short, with 24 bases between. The germline CDR1 and CDR2 sequences are SGHVT and SQSDAQ. The CDR3 is CASRQGPNPRRIDTQYF. The DNA for the CDR3 is TGTGCCAGCAGACAAGGGCCCAACCCCCGACGGATAGATACGCAGTATTTT.

The gene calls are TRBV29-1 and TRBJ2-5; a weak D match, TRBD1 (7 bases). In germline, CDR1 is SQVTM, CDR2 ANQGSEA. This CDR3 spans 11 amino acids. The V and J ends lost 2 bases and 11 bases respectively, with 12 bases between them. The CDR3 region is CSVEQGGGQYF. CDR3 bases: TGCAGCGTTGAACAGGGGGGTGGGCAGTACTTC.

V is TRBV7-2 and J is TRBJ1-3; D possibly corresponds to TRBD1 (5 bases). This CDR3 has 15 residues. V lost 1 base and J lost 2, with 9 bases in between. Germline V CDR1 and CDR2: SGHTA, FQGNSA. CDR3 in DNA: TGTGCCAGCAGCTTAGTCACGGGGGCTGGAAACACCATATATTTT. It codes for CASSLVTGAGNTIYF.

J is TRBJ1-4 and V is TRBV6-1; D may be TRBD1 (6 bases). Germline CDR1 is MNHNS and CDR2 is SASEGT. V was trimmed by 6 bases and J by 8 bases, leaving 19 bases between them. CDR3 length equals 15 residues. The CDR3 sequence is CASSGKLQGREKLFF. In DNA, the CDR3 is TGTGCCAGCAGCGGGAAGCTACAGGGTAGAGAAAAACTGTTTTTT.

The chain couples TRBV5-6 to TRBJ1-4, with D unresolved. From germline, CDR1 is SGHDT and CDR2 YYEEEE. V dropped 4 bases and J dropped 4 bases, with 11 bases sitting between them. The CDR3 length is 14 residues. Here the CDR3 reads CASSLGLFNEKLFF. CDR3 in DNA: TGTGCCAGCAGCCTGGGCCTATTTAATGAAAAACTGTTTTTT.

The gene calls are TRBV20-1 and TRBJ1-1; 10 nucleotides line up with TRBD1. Trimming took 6 bases from V and 3 from J; bases not matched to a gene: 4. The length of the CDR3 is 13 residues. Germline V lookup: CDR1 DFQATT, CDR2 SNEGSKA (reference sequence). This CDR3 reads CSAWTGGDTEAFF. DNA for the CDR3: TGCAGTGCCTGGACAGGGGGGGACACTGAAGCTTTCTTT.

This clonotype has a handful of counts. The chain employs TRBV12-3 or TRBV12-4 and TRBJ1-1; D not certain. V was shortened by 2 bases and J by 1 base, with 20 bases between the two germline ends. CDR3 size: 18 residues. The CDR3 DNA is TGTGCCAGCAGTTTATTGGGCCCAGCCTACAATTCGAACACTGAAGCTTTCTTT. The encoded protein is CASSLLGPAYNSNTEAFF.

The chain couples TRBV20-1 to TRBJ2-5; 8 nucleotides line up with TRBD2. V lost 6 bases to trimming and J lost 11 bases; unmatched junction nucleotides: 11. Germline-derived CDR1 and CDR2 are DFQATT and SNEGSKA (reference sequence). CDR3 length: 12 amino acids. CDR3 in DNA: TGCAGTGCAACCACTAGCGGCGATGAGCAGTACTTC. It yields the protein CSATTSGDEQYF.

The genes are TRBV9 and TRBJ2-6; D uncertain. Trimming took off 1 base at V and 1 base at J, with 12 bases between the two ends. CDR1 is SGDLS, CDR2 YYNGEE, per germline. The CDR3 sequence is 17 residues long. The CDR3 bases are TGTGCCAGCAGCGTATCCCGTCTTTATTCTGGGGCCAACGTCCTGACTTTC. This translates into CASSVSRLYSGANVLTF.